In this sample, the clone carrying this T cell receptor (beta chain) turned up once. The antigen is not known. This sample is drawn from a study of T cell repertoires in cytomegalovirus infection. Study information: Both recently identified HLA-C-restricted and well-studied HLA-B-restricted CMV epitopes were used in the study. CMV infection and matching HLA type were both indicated by public TCR beta signatures.

CDR3 length: 19 residues. The germline V and J ends were trimmed by 0 bases and 0 bases, with 16 bases remaining between them. Germline CDR1 SGDLS, CDR2 YYNGEE. Each CDR3 protein is one row after TCRdb ran MiXCR on the reads. Among around 710,000 distinct CDR3 sequences, around 29% were seen once, and the ten largest hold less than 15%. The receptor was derived from a human donor in good health (CMV status not recorded). Some clones in this sample may be carry-over from other donors' samples. This sample comprised cultured CD8+ T cells from PBMCs, obtained from culture after CMV antigen stimulation. V and J are TRBV9 and TRBJ2-6; D remains ambiguous. CDR3 DNA sequence: TGTGCCAGCAGCGTAGACCGGGCACAGTCGGCCTCTGGGGCCAACGTCCTGACTTTC. Its protein product is CASSVDRAQSASGANVLTF. Complete variable domain (other parts from reference TRBV9 and TRBJ2-6): DSGVTQTPKHLITATGQRVTLRCSPRSGDLSVYWYQQSLDQGLQFLIQYYNGEERAKGNILERFSAQQFPDLHSELNLSSLELGDSALYFCASSVDRAQSASGANVLTFGAGSRLTVL.